This TCR beta chain was identified during a study of T cell responses to AZD1222 COVID-19 vaccine. Whole-study results and caveats: The donor cohort was predominantly white British with a female majority, and clonal diversity may have been underestimated. Reportedly, nearly half the spike-specific TCRs target unmutated variant regions.

Sequencing used immunoSEQ multiplex PCR; TCRdb keeps in-frame clones, though not all of them. Here the sample spans some 96,000 clones, 84% being singletons. With respect to this clone: The antigen is undetermined.

Germline V gene sequence: CDR1 LGHDT, CDR2 YNNKEL (reference sequence). The CDR3 runs to 16 residues. The J segment lost 6 bases and the V segment lost 6 bases, leaving 9 bases of the junction unmatched. Samples with a second dose at about 4 or about 12 weeks were pooled together. The material was peripheral blood, obtained 28 days after the second AZD1222 dose. V usage is TRBV3-1 (or the pseudogene TRBV3-2) and J usage is TRBJ1-6; TRBD1 agrees at 9 bases. The origin of this receptor is an adult who received the AZD1222 COVID-19 vaccine. CDR3 in DNA: TGTGCCAGCAGGCAGACAGGGGGTTGGGGTAATTCACCCCTCCACTTT. Its protein is CASRQTGGWGNSPLHF.